The clone carrying this TCR beta chain was detected once. The record originates from a study of T cell responses to AZD1222 COVID-19 vaccine. Germline V gene lookup returns CDR1 SGHAT and CDR2 FQDESV (reference sequence). This CDR3 spans 12 amino acids. Trimming took 1 base from V and 6 from J, leaving 7 bases between them. Method: immunoSEQ multiplex PCR; TCRdb's copy keeps in-frame clones and lacks some. Seen here are about 190,000 clones, approximately 94% observed once, and the top ten hold approximately 9.6%. This specimen consisted of peripheral blood, obtained on day 0 of AZD1222 vaccination. The rearrangement links TRBV11-1 to TRBJ2-7; D is uncertain. The clonotype comes from an adult in good health. CDR3 in amino acids: CASSLGTGEQYF. The CDR3 DNA sequence: TGTGCCAGCAGCTTAGGTACGGGCGAGCAGTACTTC.